This T cell receptor beta chain was retrieved from a study of cytomegalovirus exposure and HLA in healthy donors (dated by TCRdb to about 2017). Background on the whole study: An earlier analysis of some 600 of the donors reported 276 Gb of sequence data and around 110 million unique TCR beta sequences obtained from about 179 million T cells. Both class I and class II loci were covered by HLA typing, at four-digit resolution. To predict cytomegalovirus infection status, the study brought together high-throughput TCR immunosequencing, statistical association of individual TCRs with disease status, and machine learning. The number of donors typed differed by locus, with roughly 629-640 for A, B, C, DRB1 and DQB1, roughly 520 for DQA1, over 600 for DPA1, and under 490 for DPB1. Four or five DR-DQ haplotypes were handled as single units for association and clustering because linkage in the cohort was strong. Donor age, sex, ethnicity and CMV serostatus were compiled alongside the repertoire data. Among roughly 370 genotyped donors of the cohort, an average of 235,054 unique TCR beta nucleotide sequences were sequenced per donor, around a sixth of them non-productive. Besides the first cohort of about 730 subjects, a separate validation cohort made up of roughly 130 different subjects was used. The study aimed to test whether signatures of past pathogen exposure could be identified by cataloging public T cell receptors. An early release covering roughly 640 HLA-typed donors comprised around 300 gigabases of sequencing data and around 86 million unique TCR sequences. A later genetic analysis used genome-wide SNP genotypes for about three fifths of the 666 donors, treating that subset as a discovery cohort. Rather than drawing on any new phenotypic data, the later analysis identified candidate immune exposures from TCR beta sequences and the way those sequences occurred across donors. Of the 398 genotyped donors, over 65% fell in the genetic ancestry cluster associated with self-reported Caucasian donors. A later analysis re-examined previously published TCR beta repertoires from around 670 donors and added high-resolution HLA genotyping to investigate patterns of TCR occurrence. Using immunosequencing, the study profiled T cell repertoires from some 670 subjects and related those repertoires to cytomegalovirus serostatus. An earlier analysis of several hundred of the donors applied high-throughput TCR beta sequencing to assess whether each TCR beta V gene segment acted as functional or pseudogenic. Every discovery cohort repertoire had been produced on one sequencing platform.

In total, fewer than 750 healthy bone marrow donors made up the cohort. Cohort members were all nominally healthy when sampled, although unrecorded immune exposures were likely present. The donor was CMV seronegative and belonged to the group of over 300 seronegative cohort members. A peripheral blood sample was collected from each donor, and TCR beta sequencing was performed on peripheral blood mononuclear cells. The Qiagen DNeasy Blood Extraction Kit was used to extract genomic DNA from the blood cell samples. CDR1 and CDR2 are read off the germline V gene as SGHTA and FQGNSA. The V end loses 3 bases and the J end loses 6 bases, and a stretch of 26 bases separates them. The CDR3 measures 19 amino acids from cysteine to phenylalanine. The entry retains the CDR3 DNA only, 57 bases that are in frame from base 1. The library was built by means of the immunoSEQ multiplex PCR assay. For the multiplex PCR, a mixture combining 60 forward primers for TCR Vbeta segments and 13 reverse primers for TCR Jbeta segments was used. Amplification of the CDR3 region of rearranged TCR beta genes was performed with a multiplex PCR assay on genomic DNA. The amplified TCR beta libraries were sequenced on the Illumina HiSeq System as 87-base-pair reads. Processing in the source paper ran as follows. In a later analysis, 77 million or so unique TCR beta chains were counted across the 500 to 850 repertoires, and around 10 million of these chains were shared by at least two donors. A nearest-neighbor algorithm error-corrected the raw reads and collapsed the reads into unique sequences, merging closely related sequences to remove PCR and sequencing errors. V, D and J gene segments were assigned by aligning CDR3 sequences to IMGT reference sequences. Each retained sequence needed at least a six-nucleotide match to both a V gene segment and a J gene segment. A rearrangement counted as productive if the CDR3 had no stop codons and remained in frame with V and J, and every other rearrangement counted as non-productive. Following IMGT convention, CDR3 was defined as the stretch from the second conserved V-encoded cysteine up to the conserved J-encoded phenylalanine. The earlier analysis of some 600 of the donors excluded sequences that lacked an unambiguous match to a single V gene segment. An earlier analysis of 587 of the donors called V segments functional above 56.7% productive rearrangements and segregating when the between-donor standard deviation exceeded 5%. A statistical classification framework was developed to diagnose cytomegalovirus status using the catalog of TCR beta chain sequences. V and J gene assignment, in a later analysis, came from comparing TCR nucleotide sequences with IMGT/GENE-DB human TR gene sequences. In a later analysis, CDR3 sequences and most-parsimonious VDJ recombination scenarios were assigned using the TCRdist pipeline. In a later analysis, each TCR beta chain was defined by its CDR3 amino acid sequence together with its V-gene family, and reads lacking a unique V-gene family were excluded. A later analysis removed over 500 highly shared, low-generation-probability nucleotide sequences to deal with suspected cross-contamination and a sequencing artifact. In a later analysis, a clonal expansion index was calculated for each public chain from normalized within-repertoire ranks of inferred template counts. In a later analysis, generation probabilities were computed using a VDJ recombination model fitted to out-of-frame rearrangements, and the results were checked against IGoR. In a later analysis, hypergeometric tests were used to score TCR-TCR, TCR-HLA and TCR-CMV co-occurrence, with a repertoire-size bias correction applied to TCR pairs. In a later analysis, false discovery rates were estimated by permuting HLA or CMV assignments 20 times. In a later analysis, co-occurring TCRs were grouped using DBSCAN, and TCRdist sequence similarity was added for clustering within HLA-allele-positive subsets. Co-occurrence clustering excluded repertoires with fewer than 30,000 or more than 120,000 public chains, plus five with anomalous nucleotide sharing. TCRdb re-hosts the immuneACCESS table, in-frame sequences only. Its copies lack some clones; in the studies checked, an unresolved V gene accounts for under half of them, and the cause for the rest is not known. V and J calls and clone size are given by that table; D and trimming were obtained from the DNA. The sample table contains approximately 220,000 clones; only one count was recorded for roughly 85% of them. Together, the top ten hold less than 2% of the sample.

Notes on this clone: This clone's antigen is unknown. No base qualities exist here, and no much larger clone lies one base off it.

Overall study outcomes, separate from this receptor: A group of highly shared sequence variants was considered likely to be a technical artifact of the sequencing pipeline. When HLA alleles, especially DR and DQ, strongly co-occurred, attributing TCR associations to individual alleles was difficult. In a later analysis, HLA-associated TCR beta chains showed more clonal expansion and lower generation probabilities than non-associated chains that were equally common. The 87-base-pair reads could not distinguish some IMGT-functional V segments, including TRBV6-2 and TRBV6-3, so those segments were excluded. Specific HLA alleles were associated with 16,951 TCR beta sequences at a false discovery rate of 0.05 in a later analysis. Linkage disequilibrium might explain the correlated functional status among segregating V segments, but an unknown experimental factor could not be excluded. Sequencing depth was assumed to be roughly uniform across donors in the presence/absence analyses, though that assumption may not hold. Because counts were too low, about 18 rarely observed V segments, including chromosome 9 orphons, were excluded from the earlier analysis of 587 of the donors. Across donors, most TCR sequences were observed very rarely, whereas some public TCRs were present in many individuals. Because HLA typing was missing for some donors at each locus, association tests included only the typed subset. A later analysis found that most CMV-associated TCR beta chains appeared HLA-restricted, with HLA associations seemingly driven largely by CMV exposure. CMV serostatus was the only immune exposure information available for the cohort. Broadly in line with IMGT annotations, most TCR beta V segments showed up in productive rearrangements about 87% or about 30% of the time in an earlier analysis of a few hundred of the donors. According to a later analysis, TCR association rates differed among HLA loci, with DRB1 alleles showing the most associated TCRs and HLA-C alleles showing the fewest. In the study, 150 to 200 TCR beta chains were listed as associated with cytomegalovirus. In a later genetic analysis, fewer N-insertions in productive TCRs were reported among donors in an Asian-associated ancestry cluster than the roughly 700-donor mean. According to the authors, the approach could potentially be generalized to other disease states and immunological phenotypes. In a later genetic analysis, a missense DCLRE1C variant was associated with V-gene and J-gene trimming of TCR beta chains, and the association was replicated in an independent cohort. A later analysis reported that several top co-occurrence clusters appeared linked to parvovirus B19, influenza, CMV and Epstein-Barr virus. The cohort was sequenced for TCR beta chains only, and without alpha or paired-chain data the features that could be detected were limited. In both the original and validation cohorts, the classifier was reported to diagnose cytomegalovirus status with high specificity and sensitivity. Three of the identified cytomegalovirus-associated TCR beta chains were confirmed in vitro to be specific for cytomegalovirus antigens. A further reported finding was that TCR beta sequences accurately predicted the HLA-A and HLA-B alleles for most subjects in the first cohort.

Recombination linked TRBV7-2 to TRBJ1-4; the D gene is perhaps TRBD1, from 5 matching bases. Sequencing was performed on PBMCs. The origin of this receptor is a male donor in good health and CMV-seronegative. CDR3 loop: CASSFSPPPGVTEDEKLFF. The nucleotides read TGTGCCAGCAGCTTTTCACCACCCCCGGGGGTGACAGAGGATGAAAAACTGTTTTTT.